The 24 T cell receptor beta chains in this list originate from one sample, sequenced in a study of regulatory T cells in long-lasting Graves disease. The sample's time point: newly diagnosed GD, antithyroid drugs for less than 3 months. The TCR library was made from RNA extracted from PBMCs. For TCR beta, libraries came from iRepertoire HTBI primers and Arm-PCR of CDR3 regions. One entry per CDR3 protein results from TCRdb running MiXCR on the multiplex PCR reads. The sample consists of 350,000 to 500,000 distinct CDR3 sequences, approximately 16% of them appearing once. The same sample was also used in a study of T cells in Graves' hyperthyroidism and ophthalmopathy.

This material consisted of peripheral blood mononuclear cells (PBMCs), taken at new diagnosis, from a patient treated with antithyroid drugs. The receptors come from a woman in her 30s with Graves disease.

This clonotype was observed at least ten times. The rearrangement uses TRBV7-3 and TRBJ2-1; 7 bases are a match to TRBD1. The germline V gene has CDR1 SGHTA and CDR2 FQGTGA. The CDR3 is 16 amino acids. V shed 5 bases, J shed 0 bases, and the junction held 7 bases outside the gene matches. CDR3 sequence (DNA): TGTGCCAGCAGCCCTCGCCGGGACAGCTCCTACAATGAGCAGTTCTTC. This gives the protein CASSPRRDSSYNEQFF. The full variable domain, its missing parts supplied by reference TRBV7-3 and TRBJ2-1, is GAGVSQTPSNKVTEKGKYVELRCDPISGHTALYWYRQSLGQGPEFLIYFQGTGAADDSGLPNDRFFAVRPEGSVSTLKIQRTERGDSAVYLCASSPRRDSSYNEQFFGPGTRLTVL.

This clonotype was observed a handful of times. V usage is TRBV3-1 and J usage is TRBJ2-1, with 14 bases aligning to TRBD2. Trimming took 4 bases from V and 2 from J; bases not matched to a gene: 19. The germline V gene has CDR1 LGHDT and CDR2 YNNKEL (reference sequence). The CDR3 is 22 residues long. The CDR3 loop is CASSRSLLDRTSGRFAYNEQFF. In nucleotides, the CDR3 is TGTGCCAGCAGCCGCTCCCTACTCGACAGGACTAGCGGGAGGTTTGCCTACAATGAGCAGTTCTTC.

As concerns this clonotype: An end of the junction differs from the germline gene, which may be a read error. The chain combines TRBV5-1 with TRBJ2-2, with D tentatively TRBD1 (5 bases). The germline gives CDR1 SGHRS, CDR2 YFSETQ. The CDR3 totals 15 residues. CDR3 sequence (DNA): TGTGCCAGCAGCGTAGAGGCAGGGCAAGGCGGGGAGCTGTTTTTT. Residues: CASSVEAGQGGELFF. Combining the CDR3 with reference TRBV5-1 and TRBJ2-2 gives the whole variable domain KAGVTQTPRYLIKTRGQQVTLSCSPISGHRSVSWYQQTPGQGLQFLFEYFSETQRNKGNFPGRFSGRQFSNSRSEMNVSTLELGDSALYLCASSVEAGQGGELFFGEGSRLTVL.

This clonotype was seen many times. DNA of the CDR3: TGTGCCAGCAGCCCCTTGAGGGCCCCAGCGCCCTACGAGCAGTACTTC. Its translation: CASSPLRAPAPYEQYF. The chain uses TRBV7-9 and TRBJ2-7; maybe TRBD2 (5 bases). The CDR3 spans 16 residues. CDR1 is SEHNR and CDR2 is FQNEAQ in the germline V gene (reference sequence). V was trimmed by 5 bases and J by 2 bases, leaving 19 bases between them.

This clonotype appeared a few times. The genes are TRBV14 and TRBJ2-1, with TRBD2 matching 15 bases. V lost 4 bases to trimming and J lost 3 bases; unmatched junction nucleotides: 7. Germline-derived CDR1 and CDR2 are SGHDN and FVKESK. CDR3 length: 18 residues. The CDR3 DNA is TGTGCCAGCAGCCCCTGGACTAGCGGGAGGGCCGACTACAATGAGCAGTTCTTC. As protein: CASSPWTSGRADYNEQFF.

In this sample, this clonotype turned up many times. V is TRBV7-2 and J is TRBJ2-5; D is undetermined. The V end lost 6 bases, the J end lost 4 bases, and 15 bases lay between the germline ends. CDR1 and CDR2 from the germline V gene are SGHTA and FQGNSA. This CDR3 has 14 amino acids. The CDR3 DNA reads as TGTGCCAGCAGTCGAGGACCGGTGGGAGAGACCCAGTACTTC. Protein: CASSRGPVGETQYF.

This clonotype has only a few counts. The rearrangement joins TRBV4-2 to TRBJ2-1, with TRBD2 identical over 11 bases. V shed 2 bases and J 3 bases; nucleotides not matched to a gene: 6. Per germline, CDR1 LGHNA and CDR2 YNFKEQ. There are 17 residues in the CDR3. CDR3 DNA: TGTGCCAGCAGCCAAAAGGGGGGACTAGCGGACTACAATGAGCAGTTCTTC. This translates into CASSQKGGLADYNEQFF.

This clonotype was recorded at least ten times. The chain joins TRBV28 to TRBJ2-1; D may correspond to TRBD1 or TRBD2 (5 bases each). CDR1 and CDR2 (germline): MDHEN, SYDVKM. CDR3 length: 16 residues. Trimming left V 6 bases short and J 0 bases short, with 15 bases between. The CDR3 DNA sequence: TGTGCCAGCAGACCCCGGGGCCGGAGCTCCTACAATGAGCAGTTCTTC. Translating it yields CASRPRGRSSYNEQFF.

Worth noting for this clonotype: The germline gene is not matched at one end of the junction; a read error may be the cause. The chain links TRBV20-1 to TRBJ1-1; 7 nucleotides align to TRBD1. This CDR3 contains 13 residues. The V gene's germline CDR1 is DFQATT and CDR2 SNEGSKA (reference sequence). CDR3 in amino acids: CSAHQGGNTEASF. CDR3 nucleotide sequence: TGCAGTGCTCACCAGGGGGGGAACACTGAAGCTTCCTTT.

About this clonotype itself: This likely stems from a read error, as it lies one base from a far larger clone. This chain links TRBV2 with TRBJ2-1, with TRBD2 matching 8 bases. CDR3 length equals 15 residues. The germline V gene has CDR1 SNHLY and CDR2 FYNNEI. V shed 4 bases, J shed 10 bases, and the junction held 12 bases outside the gene matches. CDR3 amino acids: CASSAAAGVSYEQFF. The CDR3 DNA reads TGTGCCAGCAGTGCGGCAGCGGGAGTTAGCTACGAGCAGTTCTTC.

Notes on this clonotype: This may be a read error, as it is one base from a much larger clone. This chain joins TRBV7-2 and TRBJ2-2, with D uncertain. Trimming pared 5 bases from V and 6 bases from J, leaving 13 bases between. The germline gives CDR1 SGHTA, CDR2 FQGNSA. The CDR3 is made up of 14 amino acids. CDR3: CASSPSLNAGELFF. As DNA, the CDR3 is TGTGCCAGCAGCCCATCCTTAAACGCCGGGGAGCTGTTTTTT.

This clonotype was counted a few times. As DNA, the CDR3 is TGTGCCAGCAGTTTAGATCACGGCCACGGAAACACCATATATTTT. This sequence encodes CASSLDHGHGNTIYF. The chain combines TRBV28 with TRBJ1-3; no clear D gene. The CDR3 covers 15 residues. The V gene's germline CDR1 is MDHEN and CDR2 SYDVKM. V was clipped by 2 bases and J by 4 bases, with 12 bases between them.

This clonotype has at least ten counts. The CDR3 protein is CASSYTPYQGPTNQPQHF. The CDR3 bases are TGTGCCAGCAGTTACACCCCTTACCAGGGACCAACTAATCAGCCCCAGCATTTT. The chain carries TRBV6-2 or TRBV6-3 and TRBJ1-5, with D perhaps TRBD1 (5 bases). The CDR3 is 18 amino acids. Germline V gene lookup returns CDR1 MNHEY and CDR2 SVGEGT. V was clipped by 2 bases and J by 4 bases, with 21 bases between them.

The chain employs TRBV6-1 and TRBJ2-1, with 12 nucleotides matching TRBD2. CDR3 length: 15 residues. The germline CDR1 and CDR2 sequences are MNHNS and SASEGT. The junction had 3 bases not matched to a gene; V was cut back by 2 bases and J by 7 bases. CDR3 nucleotides: TGTGCCAGCAGTGAATTTACTAGCGGGAGGAATGAGCAGTTCTTC. This sequence encodes CASSEFTSGRNEQFF.

In this sample, this clonotype turned up many times. For the CDR3, the DNA is TGTGCCAGCAGTAAGTGGAACACTGAAGCTTTCTTT. It specifies CASSKWNTEAFF. This chain links TRBV27 with TRBJ1-1; D is uncertain. The germline CDR1 and CDR2 sequences are MNHEY and SMNVEV (reference sequence). V was cut by 5 bases and J by 1 base, with 5 bases left in between. This CDR3 region has 12 residues.

Details on this clonotype: One end of the junction fails to match germline, which may point to a read error. The V call is TRBV12-3 or TRBV12-4, the J call TRBJ1-1; the D is unclear. The CDR3 consists of 14 residues. CDR3 coding DNA: TGTGCCAGCAGTTTATTAGGGCCGAGCACTGGAGCTTTCTTT. This gives the protein CASSLLGPSTGAFF.

This clonotype was picked up many times. The genes are TRBV20-1 and TRBJ2-7; 9 nucleotides agree with TRBD2. Germline values: CDR1 DFQATT, CDR2 SNEGSKA (reference sequence). The V gene end was trimmed by 3 bases and the J gene end by 4 bases; junction bases not matched to a gene: 10. This CDR3 spans 15 amino acids. CDR3 protein: CSASKGSSGAYEQYF. In DNA form, the CDR3 reads TGCAGTGCTAGTAAGGGGTCTAGCGGGGCGTACGAGCAGTACTTC.

As regards this clonotype: This likely came from a read error, as a far larger clone is one base away. The chain joins TRBV6-4 to TRBJ2-1; a weak D match, TRBD1 (6 bases). The CDR3 has 15 amino acids. Deletions cut 5 bases from V and 13 bases from J, with 24 bases between. Per germline, CDR1 MRHNA and CDR2 SNTAGT. CDR3 DNA: TGTGCCAGCAGTTACCGGGGACACCCCAAAGAGACCCAGTTCTTC. It is translated as CASSYRGHPKETQFF.

This clonotype was picked up one time. The chain joins TRBV11-2 to TRBJ2-1; 13 bases line up with TRBD2. With 3 bases clipped from V and 7 bases from J, the junction kept 3 bases outside the gene matches. CDR1 SGHAT and CDR2 FQNNGV come from the germline V gene. The CDR3 runs to 15 residues. CDR3 region: CASSFGLAGANEQFF. CDR3 DNA sequence: TGTGCCAGCAGCTTCGGACTAGCGGGAGCGAATGAGCAGTTCTTC. The entire variable domain, with the rest obtained from reference TRBV11-2 and TRBJ2-1, is as follows: EAGVAQSPRYKIIEKRQSVAFWCNPISGHATLYWYQQILGQGPKLLIQFQNNGVVDDSQLPKDRFSAERLKGVDSTLKIQPAKLEDSAVYLCASSFGLAGANEQFFGPGTRLTVL.

This clonotype appeared many times. This chain joins TRBV7-9 and TRBJ2-1, with D unclear. Per the germline V gene, CDR1 is SEHNR and CDR2 is FQNEAQ (reference sequence). Between the trimmed V and J ends, which lost 4 bases and 2 bases, there was a span of 6 bases. The CDR3 length is 13 residues. CDR3 region: CASSSGAYNEQFF. In nucleotides, the CDR3 is TGTGCCAGCAGCTCAGGCGCCTACAATGAGCAGTTCTTC.

The chain joins TRBV12-3 or TRBV12-4 to TRBJ2-7; possibly TRBD1 for D (6 bases). Trimming shortened V by 1 base and J by 2 bases, and 21 bases separated the two germline ends. The CDR3 is made up of 18 amino acids. The CDR3 protein is CASSLVYKGQIKAYEQYF. The CDR3 DNA reads as TGTGCCAGCAGTTTAGTCTACAAAGGACAGATAAAAGCCTACGAGCAGTACTTC.

In its sample, this clonotype was seen a few times. The gene calls are TRBV7-9 and TRBJ2-1; 8 bases map to TRBD2. This CDR3 is 19 amino acids long. The germline CDR1 and CDR2 sequences are SEHNR and FQNEAQ (reference sequence). The V and J ends lost 0 bases and 5 bases, in that order; junction bases with no gene match: 15. CDR3 DNA sequence: TGTGCCAGCAGCTTAGCGAGGGAACTAGCGGCCAGTCAGAACAATGAGCAGTTCTTC. Its translation is CASSLARELAASQNNEQFF.

This clonotype was seen repeatedly, ten times or more. The rearrangement links TRBV10-3 to TRBJ1-2; 7 nucleotides line up with TRBD1. Germline V gene sequence: CDR1 ENHRY, CDR2 SYGVKD. J gave up 4 bases and V 11 bases, and 10 bases lay outside the gene matches. The CDR3 is 13 residues long. CDR3 region: CASRRQGVYGYTF. CDR3 nucleotides: TGTGCCTCACGGAGACAGGGTGTCTATGGCTACACCTTC.

This chain links TRBV24-1 with TRBJ2-1; 9 bases are a match to TRBD1. Germline V gives CDR1 KGHDR, CDR2 SFDVKD. The CDR3 is 14 amino acids. Unmatched junction bases numbered 3, after V lost 4 bases and J lost 6 bases. This chain's CDR3 is CATSEPGQGNEQFF. The CDR3 bases are TGTGCCACCAGTGAGCCGGGACAGGGCAATGAGCAGTTCTTC.